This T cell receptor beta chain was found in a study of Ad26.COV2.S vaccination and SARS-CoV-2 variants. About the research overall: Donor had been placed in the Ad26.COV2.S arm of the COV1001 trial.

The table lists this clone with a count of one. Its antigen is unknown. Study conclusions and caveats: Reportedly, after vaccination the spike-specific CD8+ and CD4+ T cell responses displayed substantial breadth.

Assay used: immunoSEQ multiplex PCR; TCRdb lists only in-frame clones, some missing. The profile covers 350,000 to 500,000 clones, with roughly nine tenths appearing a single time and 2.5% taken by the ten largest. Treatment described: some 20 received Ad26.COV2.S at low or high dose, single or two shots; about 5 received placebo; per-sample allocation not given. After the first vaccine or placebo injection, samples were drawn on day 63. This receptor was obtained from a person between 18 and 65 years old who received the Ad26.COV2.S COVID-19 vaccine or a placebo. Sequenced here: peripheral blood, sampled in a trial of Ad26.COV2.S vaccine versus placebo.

CDR3 residues: CASSPGQSRNQPQHF. CDR3 DNA: TGTGCCAGCTCACCGGGACAGTCGCGGAATCAGCCCCAGCATTTT. V and J are TRBV18 and TRBJ1-5; the match to TRBD1 covers 7 bases. CDR1 is KGHSH and CDR2 is LQKENI in the germline V gene. V dropped 3 bases and J dropped 4; count of bases not matched to a gene: 6. The CDR3 totals 15 residues.